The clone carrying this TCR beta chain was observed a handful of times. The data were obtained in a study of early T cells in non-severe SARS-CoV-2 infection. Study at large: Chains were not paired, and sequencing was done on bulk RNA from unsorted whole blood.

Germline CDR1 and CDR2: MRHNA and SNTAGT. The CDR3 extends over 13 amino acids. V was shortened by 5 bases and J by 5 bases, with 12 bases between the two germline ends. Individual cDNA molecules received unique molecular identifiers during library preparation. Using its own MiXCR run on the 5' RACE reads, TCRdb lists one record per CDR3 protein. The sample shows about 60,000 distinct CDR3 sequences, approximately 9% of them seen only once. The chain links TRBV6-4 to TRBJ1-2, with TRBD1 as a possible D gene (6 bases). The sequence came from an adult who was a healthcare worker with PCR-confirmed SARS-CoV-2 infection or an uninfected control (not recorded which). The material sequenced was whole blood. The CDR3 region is CASSSPGQYGYTF. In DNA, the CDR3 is TGTGCCAGCAGTTCACCCGGACAGTATGGCTACACCTTC.